A selection of T cell receptor beta chains follows, all from one sample in a study of cytomegalovirus exposure and HLA in healthy donors. The protocol was immunoSEQ multiplex PCR, while the TCRdb copy is restricted to in-frame clones and leaves out a portion. The sample has 150,000 to 200,000 clones; over 75% are singletons. Sequencing was performed on PBMCs. These receptors came from a man younger than 35 in good health and CMV-seronegative. The conserved cysteine and the conserved F or W are not part of the CDR3 here.

v_gene	j_gene	len	CDR3aa
TRBV25-1	TRBJ2-1	15	ASSEYESEEAYNEQF
TRBV7-7	TRBJ2-5	14	ASSPSHWTGQETQY
TRBV29-1	TRBJ1-2	13	SVEDVKGYSYGYT
TRBV7-6	TRBJ2-3	12	ASSSSLYTDTQY
TRBV7-2	TRBJ2-7	13	ASSLAPSSSYEQY
TRBV2	TRBJ2-5	13	ASSEVEGRGETQY
TRBV5-1	TRBJ1-1	12	ASSLRGFNTEAF
TRBV7-6	TRBJ2-7	12	ASSLASGGYEQY
TRBV7-2	TRBJ1-2	14	ASSSASYRDSLGYT
TRBV5-1	TRBJ2-5	13	ASSPGLEFQETQY
TRBV6-5	TRBJ1-3	13	ASSYSTRLRNTIY
TRBV28	TRBJ2-5	16	ASSPYRTSGREGETQY
TRBV5-1	TRBJ2-3	14	ASSLAAGSRIYTQY
TRBV10-2	TRBJ1-6	15	ASSEFPATGGNSPLH
TRBV6-1	TRBJ1-4	11	ASSDGRRGKLF
TRBV28	TRBJ1-5	12	ASSPNQGLQPQH
TRBV7-6	TRBJ2-7	13	ASSLATSGRYEQY
TRBV20-1	TRBJ1-2	9	SASHRARYT
TRBV5-1	TRBJ2-5	14	ASSFGTSGRQETQY
TRBV9	TRBJ2-5	14	ASGVTSGGGLGTQY
TRBV27	TRBJ1-4	12	ASSLRPGHEKLF
TRBV18	TRBJ1-1	12	ASGSLQGVTEAF
TRBV7-6	TRBJ1-1	11	ASSADLNTEAF
TRBV13	TRBJ2-1	11	ASSLHSGNEQF
TRBV10-2	TRBJ2-5	12	ASSESNLAGPKY
TRBV7-9	TRBJ1-5	12	ASSKGVGNQPQH
TRBV15	TRBJ2-1	13	ATSRDPGTYNEQF
TRBV18	TRBJ2-1	14	ASSPNSGGAYNEQF
TRBV2	TRBJ1-2	12	ASSTTVTGYGYT
TRBV15	TRBJ2-2	13	ATSDLLLNTGELF
TRBV6-5	TRBJ2-7	11	ASSYDRLGEQY
TRBV2	TRBJ2-7	9	ASGRGYEQY
TRBV23-1	TRBJ2-3	18	ASSLINWTSGTIGGDTQY
TRBV6-5	TRBJ1-1	13	ASSRRRGSDTEAF
TRBV4-2	TRBJ2-6	16	ASSPRYRTVFGGNVLT
TRBV5-1	TRBJ2-1	12	ASSLIPTSGEQF
TRBV5-4	TRBJ2-3	14	ASSFRLAGTTDTQY
TRBV7-6	TRBJ1-3	13	ASSSGTGGGNTIY
TRBV5-6	TRBJ2-3	13	ASSLFTTGGSSQY
TRBV7-2	TRBJ1-2	11	ASNLDRGYGYT
TRBV4-3	TRBJ2-4	15	ASSQVAPGGGRNIQY
TRBV27	TRBJ1-5	15	ASSTLDRAYSNQPQH
TRBV14	TRBJ2-5	9	ASSLGSFQY
TRBV28	TRBJ1-5	14	ASSPSRQASNQPQH
TRBV21-1	TRBJ1-4	12	ASSDRVANEKLF
TRBV7-2	TRBJ1-5	12	ASSSGQGYQPQH
TRBV25-1	TRBJ2-1	13	ASSEIAGGLNEQF
TRBV7-9	TRBJ2-1	12	ASPRDSFYNEQF
TRBV15	TRBJ2-5	13	ATSNRDRGVETQY
TRBV6-1	TRBJ1-1	10	ASSGLGREAF